This passage covers 4 T cell receptor beta chains from one sample sequenced in a study of neoadjuvant anti-PD-1 for oral cavity cancer. Assay: immunoSEQ multiplex PCR; the TCRdb copy retains only in-frame clones and omits some. The table shows 60,000 to 75,000 clones, with 70% to 85% occurring only once. Sequenced material: PBMCs, taken before nivolumab (anti-PD-1) treatment. All receptors come from a person aged 35-79 years with oral cavity squamous cell carcinoma.

The rearrangement links TRBV6-9 to TRBJ1-1; a weak D match, TRBD1 (5 bases). Per germline, CDR1 MNHGY and CDR2 SVAAGI. CDR3 length: 13 residues. V was cut by 5 bases and J by 4 bases, with 11 bases left in between. CDR3: CASSLGGVTEAFF. The CDR3 nucleotides are TGTGCCAGCAGTCTGGGGGGGGTCACTGAAGCTTTCTTT.

The V call is TRBV28, the J call TRBJ2-7, with TRBD1 matching 7 bases. CDR3 length equals 14 residues. Germline values: CDR1 MDHEN, CDR2 SYDVKM. Trimming removed 8 bases from V and 3 bases from J; junction bases left unmatched: 10. In DNA, the CDR3 is TGTGCCAGCGCGCCCGGGACAGAATTCTACGAGCAGTACTTC. Its translation is CASAPGTEFYEQYF.

This clone was seen a single time. The chain uses TRBV5-6 and TRBJ2-3; unclear D gene. Germline V gene data show CDR1 as SGHDT and CDR2 as YYEEEE. The V and J ends lost 4 bases and 6 bases respectively, with 6 bases between them. The CDR3 consists of 11 residues. The CDR3 DNA sequence: TGTGCCAGCAGCACCTCCGATACGCAGTATTTT. Residues: CASSTSDTQYF. The full variable domain, completed using reference TRBV5-6 and TRBJ2-3, is DAGVTQSPTHLIKTRGQQVTLRCSPKSGHDTVSWYQQALGQGPQFIFQYYEEEERQRGNFPDRFSGHQFPNYSSELNVNALLLGDSALYLCASSTSDTQYFGPGTRLTVL.

This chain uses TRBV9 with TRBJ2-5; 9 bases fit TRBD2. This CDR3 is 18 amino acids long. J gave up 2 bases and V 4 bases, and 15 bases lay outside the gene matches. CDR1 is SGDLS and CDR2 is YYNGEE in the germline V gene. The CDR3 region has the DNA TGTGCCAGCAGCTCTCCCCGGGGGATAGCGGGAGTGCAAGAGACCCAGTACTTC. This encodes CASSSPRGIAGVQETQYF.